The next 19 T cell receptor beta chains were all read from a single sample in a study of blood T cell repertoires in COVID-19. Measured with immunoSEQ multiplex PCR; TCRdb has only the in-frame clones, and not every one. Of some 56,000 clones detected, more than 70% appear once; the ten largest clones hold 6.5% to 7.5%. Sequenced: peripheral blood. These receptors all come from a man in his sixties with acute or convalescent COVID-19.

V usage is TRBV21-1 and J usage is TRBJ2-7; the D call TRBD1 from the table was never checked on the DNA. TRBV21-1 is noted as a pseudogene. The CDR3 covers 16 residues. DNA for the CDR3: TGTGCCAGCAGCAAAAAGCAGGACAGGATCGCAAGCGAGCAGTACTTC. Residues: CASSKKQDRIASEQYF.

The genes are TRBV3-1 (or the pseudogene TRBV3-2) and TRBJ2-1; TRBD2 is a possible D gene (5 bases). Trimming pared 6 bases from V and 0 bases from J, leaving 12 bases between. The CDR3 is made up of 15 amino acids. Per the germline V gene, CDR1 is LGHDT and CDR2 is YNNKEL (reference sequence). CDR3 region: CASREGRSSYNEQFF. CDR3 in DNA: TGTGCCAGCAGGGAAGGGAGAAGCTCCTACAATGAGCAGTTCTTC.

The chain carries TRBV7-8 and TRBJ2-3; TRBD2 aligns across 9 bases. CDR3 length: 16 residues. With V trimmed by 5 bases and J by 6 bases, 12 bases remained unmatched. Germline V lookup: CDR1 SGHVS, CDR2 FQNEAQ. The CDR3 is CASSRLGGTSSDTQYF. Here the CDR3 DNA reads TGTGCCAGCAGCCGGTTAGGGGGGACTAGCTCTGATACGCAGTATTTT.

CDR3 bases: TGTGCCAGTAGTATAAATACAGGGAAGGGTTCGCAGTATTTT. Translated, it gives CASSINTGKGSQYF. The chain combines TRBV19 with TRBJ2-3; maybe TRBD1 (6 bases). V gave up 2 bases and J gave up 10 bases, with 16 bases separating them. The CDR3 extends over 14 amino acids. Germline V gives CDR1 LNHDA, CDR2 SQIVND (reference sequence).

This clone was detected only once. The chain links TRBV5-1 to TRBJ2-1; 8 nucleotides align to TRBD1. This CDR3 contains 15 residues. V was pared by 4 bases and J by 8 bases, with 11 bases of the junction left unmatched. Germline assignment: CDR1 SGHRS and CDR2 YFSETQ. The CDR3 reads CASSPLGQGGDEQFF. CDR3 in DNA: TGCGCCAGCAGCCCCCTTGGACAGGGAGGCGATGAGCAGTTCTTC.

The chain is built from TRBV4-1 and TRBJ2-5; D might be TRBD2 (5 bases). The V gene's germline CDR1 is MGHRA and CDR2 YSYEKL. The CDR3 has 16 residues. V gave up 4 bases and J gave up 0 bases, with 15 bases separating them. As DNA, the CDR3 is TGCGCCAGCAGCCCGGGGTTGTCGGCCAACCAAGAGACCCAGTACTTC. As protein: CASSPGLSANQETQYF.

V and J are TRBV7-8 and TRBJ1-1; D remains unclear. Germline assignment: CDR1 SGHVS and CDR2 FQNEAQ. This CDR3 has 12 amino acids. The V gene lost 2 bases and the J gene lost 7 bases, with 8 bases spanning the gap. CDR3 sequence (DNA): TGTGCCAGCAGCTTACCGAGGGATGAAGCTTTCTTT. Protein: CASSLPRDEAFF.

The chain employs TRBV11-2 and TRBJ2-3; 7 bases are a match to TRBD2. The ends lost 2 bases at V and 4 bases at J; junction bases unmatched: 6. There are 15 residues in the CDR3. Germline assignment: CDR1 SGHAT and CDR2 FQNNGV. The CDR3 spells CASSLIPAGSDTQYF. CDR3 in DNA: TGTGCCAGCAGCTTAATTCCAGCGGGGTCAGATACGCAGTATTTT.

For the CDR3, the DNA is TGTGCCAGTAGTTCGGGACAGGGGTTCTTTGGCTACACCTTC. It encodes CASSSGQGFFGYTF. This chain uses TRBV19 with TRBJ1-2; TRBD1 aligns across 10 bases. The CDR3 runs to 14 residues. V dropped 5 bases and J dropped 7; count of bases not matched to a gene: 7. Germline values: CDR1 LNHDA, CDR2 SQIVND (reference sequence). The full variable domain, with the rest looked up from reference TRBV19 and TRBJ1-2, is DGGITQSPKYLFRKEGQNVTLSCEQNLNHDAMYWYRQDPGQGLRLIYYSQIVNDFQKGDIAEGYSVSREKKESFPLTVTSAQKNPTAFYLCASSSGQGFFGYTFGSGTRLTVV.

The chain recombines TRBV29-1 with TRBJ2-5; TRBD1 is a possible D gene (6 bases). Trimming cost V 5 bases and J 2 bases, with 9 bases left between them. The CDR3 is made up of 12 amino acids. The germline V gene encodes CDR1 SQVTM and CDR2 ANQGSEA. The CDR3 coding sequence is TGCAGCGTTACAGGGCAGCAAGAGACCCAGTACTTC. As protein: CSVTGQQETQYF.

This chain joins TRBV5-6 and TRBJ1-2; weak D call: TRBD1 (5 bases). Germline values: CDR1 SGHDT, CDR2 YYEEEE. V was pared by 5 bases and J by 0 bases, with 8 bases between. CDR3 length: 13 residues. CDR3 sequence reads: CASRVTANYGYTF. CDR3 nucleotides: TGTGCCAGCAGAGTGACAGCTAACTATGGCTACACCTTC.

The chain joins TRBV18 to TRBJ1-1; no reliable D call. Trimming shortened V by 5 bases and J by 0 bases, and 13 bases separated the two germline ends. Germline V lookup: CDR1 KGHSH, CDR2 LQKENI. The CDR3 runs 15 residues. In DNA, the CDR3 is TGTGCCAGCTCATCAACTGGAGGGATGAACACTGAAGCTTTCTTT. The encoded protein is CASSSTGGMNTEAFF.

V usage is TRBV7-8 and J usage is TRBJ2-5; no reliable D call. Trimming took off 2 bases at V and 7 bases at J, with 14 bases between the two ends. Germline-derived CDR1 and CDR2 are SGHVS and FQNEAQ. This CDR3 contains 14 residues. As DNA, the CDR3 is TGTGCCAGCAGCTTATCGGATCTCACGGGGACCCAGTACTTC. This codes for CASSLSDLTGTQYF.

The V call is TRBV6-2 or TRBV6-3, the J call TRBJ2-5; 8 nucleotides line up with TRBD1. This CDR3 region has 14 residues. From germline, CDR1 is MNHEY and CDR2 SVGEGT. Losses at the gene ends were 4 bases for V and 4 bases for J; bases not matched to a gene: 5. CDR3: CASSSLGTGETQYF. The CDR3 DNA follows: TGTGCCAGCAGTTCACTCGGGACAGGAGAGACCCAGTACTTC.

The chain joins TRBV19 to TRBJ2-1; 11 bases agree with TRBD2. V gave up 3 bases and J gave up 0 bases; unmatched junction bases: 7. The length of the CDR3 is 18 residues. CDR1 is LNHDA, CDR2 SQIVND, per germline (reference sequence). The CDR3 is CASSIRSGGALSYNEQFF. The CDR3 DNA follows: TGTGCCAGTAGTATCCGTAGCGGGGGGGCCCTCTCCTACAATGAGCAGTTCTTC.

This chain's CDR3 is CASSLGDRGDEKLFF. CDR3 in DNA: TGTGCCAGCAGCTTAGGGGACAGGGGTGATGAAAAACTGTTTTTT. This chain joins TRBV7-9 and TRBJ1-4; 10 bases agree with TRBD1. With V trimmed by 1 base and J by 6 bases, 2 bases remained unmatched. The CDR3 spans 15 residues. Per the germline V gene, CDR1 is SEHNR and CDR2 is FQNEAQ (reference sequence). The whole variable domain, remainder taken from reference TRBV7-9 and TRBJ1-4, is DTGVSQNPRHKITKRGQNVTFRCDPISEHNRLYWYRQTLGQGPEFLTYFQNEAQLEKSRLLSDRFSAERPKGSFSTLEIQRTEQGDSAMYLCASSLGDRGDEKLFFGSGTQLSVL.

The V gene is TRBV7-6, the J gene TRBJ1-1; 7 bases agree with TRBD1. CDR1 is SGHVS and CDR2 is FNYEAQ in the germline V gene. Unmatched junction bases numbered 5, after V lost 3 bases and J lost 4 bases. This CDR3 region has 14 residues. The CDR3 protein is CASSLTGYGTEAFF. CDR3 DNA sequence: TGTGCCAGCAGCTTGACAGGGTATGGCACTGAAGCTTTCTTT.

V and J are TRBV7-9 and TRBJ2-3, with 7 bases fitting TRBD1. This CDR3 is built from 15 residues. Germline trimming cut 4 bases from V and 1 base from J; bases unmatched to any gene: 5. Germline V gives CDR1 SEHNR, CDR2 FQNEAQ (reference sequence). This CDR3 reads CASSSKGAGTDTQYF. CDR3 nucleotides: TGTGCCAGCAGCTCAAAGGGGGCCGGCACAGATACGCAGTATTTT.

The gene calls are TRBV18 and TRBJ1-3; no firm D call. Germline V gene data show CDR1 as KGHSH and CDR2 as LQKENI. The V end lost 3 bases, the J end lost 0 bases, and 12 bases lay between the germline ends. The CDR3 sequence is 16 residues long. The CDR3 bases are TGTGCCAGCTCACCGGTCGGGGTTTACTCTGGAAACACCATATATTTT. It specifies CASSPVGVYSGNTIYF. Using reference TRBV18 and TRBJ1-3 for the parts outside the CDR3, the full variable domain is NAGVMQNPRHLVRRRGQEARLRCSPMKGHSHVYWYRQLPEEGLKFMVYLQKENIIDESGMPKERFSAEFPKEGPSILRIQQVVRGDSAAYFCASSPVGVYSGNTIYFGEGSWLTVV.